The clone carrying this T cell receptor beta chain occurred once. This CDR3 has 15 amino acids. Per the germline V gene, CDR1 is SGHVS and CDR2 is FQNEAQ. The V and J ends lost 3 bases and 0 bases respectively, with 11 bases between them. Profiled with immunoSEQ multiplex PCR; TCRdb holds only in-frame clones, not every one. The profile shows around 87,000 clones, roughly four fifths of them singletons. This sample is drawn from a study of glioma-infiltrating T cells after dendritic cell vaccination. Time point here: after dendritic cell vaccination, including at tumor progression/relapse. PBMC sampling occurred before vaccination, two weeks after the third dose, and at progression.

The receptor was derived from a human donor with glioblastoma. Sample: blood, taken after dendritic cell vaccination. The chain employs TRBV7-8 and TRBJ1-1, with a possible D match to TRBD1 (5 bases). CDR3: CASSFPTTVNTEAFF. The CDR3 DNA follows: TGTGCCAGCAGCTTCCCTACGACAGTGAACACTGAAGCTTTCTTT.